This T cell receptor beta chain is from a study of spatial heterogeneity in lung cancer. Background on the study: Each time, sequencing found more beta-chain sequences than alpha-chain sequences.

Each CDR3 protein gets one entry after TCRdb re-called the 5' RACE reads with MiXCR. The data hold over 75,000 distinct CDR3 sequences, with about 20% observed a single time. Indicated time point: sample taken at primary tumor resection. Sequencing covered unsorted whole RNA taken from tumor, nontumor lung or frozen PBMC. Germline V CDR1 and CDR2: SGHAT, FQNNGV. The CDR3 covers 16 residues. Trimming at V came to 6 bases and at J to 5 bases, leaving 13 bases not matched to a gene. The TCR was taken from a male donor with early-stage non-small cell lung cancer. The source was PBMCs, collected at surgery. The chain uses TRBV11-2 and TRBJ2-5; 9 bases match TRBD2. The CDR3 sequence is CASRPPGRGGVETQYF. The DNA for the CDR3 is TGTGCCAGCAGACCCCCCGGGCGGGGGGGCGTGGAGACCCAGTACTTC.